The TCR beta chain described here comes from a study of blood T cell repertoires in COVID-19. About the research overall: Both acute and convalescent COVID-19 samples were obtained from the United States, Italy and Spain. PBMCs, B-cell-depleted T cells, or T cells provided the cDNA or gDNA that made up the material.

In the original processing: Estimation of nucleated cell counts was performed using reference gene primer amplification. TCRdb's table, derived via immunoSEQ multiplex PCR, lists solely in-frame clones and lacks some. From that table come the V and J calls and clone size; the DNA was used to work out D and trimming. The data show some 160,000 clones, around 82% seen once. V lost 5 bases and J lost 4, with 9 bases in between. The V gene's germline CDR1 is MDHEN and CDR2 SYDVKM. There are 13 residues in the CDR3. V and J are TRBV28 and TRBJ1-3, with a weak D call TRBD1 (6 bases). The specimen sequenced was peripheral blood. The TCR originated in a man aged 55 to 70 with acute or convalescent COVID-19. The CDR3 region has the DNA TGTGCCAGCAGTCCGCAGGGGGGAAACACCATATATTTT. This sequence encodes CASSPQGGNTIYF.